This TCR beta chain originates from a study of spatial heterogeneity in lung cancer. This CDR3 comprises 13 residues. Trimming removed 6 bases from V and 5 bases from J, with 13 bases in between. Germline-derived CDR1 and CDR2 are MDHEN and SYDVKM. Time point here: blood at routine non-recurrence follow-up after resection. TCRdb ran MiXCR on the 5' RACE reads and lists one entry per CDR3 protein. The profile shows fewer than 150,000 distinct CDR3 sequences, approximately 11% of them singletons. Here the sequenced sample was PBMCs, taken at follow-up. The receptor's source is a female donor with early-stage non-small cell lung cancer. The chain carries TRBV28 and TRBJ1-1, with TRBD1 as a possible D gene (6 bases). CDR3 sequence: CASRIQGRTEAFF. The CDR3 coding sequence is TGTGCCAGCAGGATACAGGGTAGAACTGAAGCTTTCTTT.